A few counts support the clone carrying this T cell receptor beta chain. The data originate from a study of patients and donors after allogeneic stem cell transplantation. From the RT-PCR reads, TCRdb called clonotypes with MiXCR, one entry per CDR3 protein. This table has tens of thousands of distinct CDR3 sequences, about an eighth appearing once. The CDR3 extends over 16 amino acids. Between the trimmed V and J ends, which lost 2 bases and 0 bases, there was a span of 14 bases. This receptor was obtained from a human donor who was either an allogeneic HSCT recipient or a stem cell or donor lymphocyte infusion donor (not recorded which). It is not recorded whose cells these are; they may come from a transplant donor. The chain has TRBV12-3 or TRBV12-4 and TRBJ2-7; D not certain. The sequenced sample was blood, either unsorted or a sorted T cell fraction (not recorded which). The CDR3 coding sequence is TGTGCCAGCAGTTTATATGGGATCTCAAACTCCTACGAGCAGTACTTC. Amino acid sequence: CASSLYGISNSYEQYF.